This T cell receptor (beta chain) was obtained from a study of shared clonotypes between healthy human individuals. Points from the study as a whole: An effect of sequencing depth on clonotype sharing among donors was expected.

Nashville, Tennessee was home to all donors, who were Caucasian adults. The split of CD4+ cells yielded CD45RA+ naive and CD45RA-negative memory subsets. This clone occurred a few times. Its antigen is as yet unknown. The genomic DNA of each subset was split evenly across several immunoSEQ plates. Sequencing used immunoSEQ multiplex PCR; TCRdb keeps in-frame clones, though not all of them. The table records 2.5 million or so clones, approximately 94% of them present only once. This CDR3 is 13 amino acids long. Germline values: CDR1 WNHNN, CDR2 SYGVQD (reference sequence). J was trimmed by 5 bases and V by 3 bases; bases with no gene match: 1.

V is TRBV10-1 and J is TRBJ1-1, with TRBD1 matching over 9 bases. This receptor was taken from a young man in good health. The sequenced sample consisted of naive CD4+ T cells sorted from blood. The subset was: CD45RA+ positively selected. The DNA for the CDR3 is TGCGCCAGCAGTGAACAGGGGGCTACTGAAGCTTTCTTT. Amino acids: CASSEQGATEAFF.